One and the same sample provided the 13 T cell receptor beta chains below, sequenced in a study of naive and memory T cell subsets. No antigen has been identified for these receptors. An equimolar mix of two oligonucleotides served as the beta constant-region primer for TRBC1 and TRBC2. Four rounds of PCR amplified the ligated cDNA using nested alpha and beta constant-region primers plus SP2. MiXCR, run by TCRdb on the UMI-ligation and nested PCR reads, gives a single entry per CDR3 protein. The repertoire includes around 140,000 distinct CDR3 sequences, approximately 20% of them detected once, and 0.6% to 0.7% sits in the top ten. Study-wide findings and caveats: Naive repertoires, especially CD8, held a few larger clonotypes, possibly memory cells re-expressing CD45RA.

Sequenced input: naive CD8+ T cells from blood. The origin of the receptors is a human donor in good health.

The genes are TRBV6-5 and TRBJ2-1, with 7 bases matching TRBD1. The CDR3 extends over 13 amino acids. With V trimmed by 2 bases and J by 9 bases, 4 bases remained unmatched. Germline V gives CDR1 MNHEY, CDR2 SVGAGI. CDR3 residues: CASSYRGHGEQFF. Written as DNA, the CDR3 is TGTGCCAGCAGTTACAGGGGGCACGGTGAGCAGTTCTTC.

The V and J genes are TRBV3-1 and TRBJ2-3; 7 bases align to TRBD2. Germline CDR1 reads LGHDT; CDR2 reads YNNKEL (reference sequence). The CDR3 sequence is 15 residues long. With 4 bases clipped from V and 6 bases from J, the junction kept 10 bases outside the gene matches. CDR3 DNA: TGTGCCAGCAGCCCTTTTGAGGGAGGGCGTGATACGCAGTATTTT. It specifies CASSPFEGGRDTQYF.

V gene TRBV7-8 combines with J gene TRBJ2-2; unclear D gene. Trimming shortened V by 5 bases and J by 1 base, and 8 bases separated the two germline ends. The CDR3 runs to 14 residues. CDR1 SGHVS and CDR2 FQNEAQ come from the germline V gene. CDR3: CASSGNLNTGELFF. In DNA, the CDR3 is TGTGCCAGCAGCGGGAACCTGAACACCGGGGAGCTGTTTTTT.

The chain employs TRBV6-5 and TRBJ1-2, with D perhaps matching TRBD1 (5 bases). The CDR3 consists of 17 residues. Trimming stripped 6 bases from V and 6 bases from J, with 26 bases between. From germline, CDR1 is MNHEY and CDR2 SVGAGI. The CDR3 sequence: CASSPRAPWDGLHGYTF. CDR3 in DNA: TGTGCCAGCAGCCCAAGGGCACCGTGGGACGGATTACATGGCTACACCTTC.

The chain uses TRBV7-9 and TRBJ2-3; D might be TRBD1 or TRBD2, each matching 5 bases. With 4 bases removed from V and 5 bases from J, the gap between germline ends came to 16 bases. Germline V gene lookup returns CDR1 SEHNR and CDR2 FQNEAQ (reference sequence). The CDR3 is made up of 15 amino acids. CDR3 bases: TGTGCCAGCAGCTGGGGGATAGCAGAGGGAGATACGCAGTATTTT. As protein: CASSWGIAEGDTQYF.

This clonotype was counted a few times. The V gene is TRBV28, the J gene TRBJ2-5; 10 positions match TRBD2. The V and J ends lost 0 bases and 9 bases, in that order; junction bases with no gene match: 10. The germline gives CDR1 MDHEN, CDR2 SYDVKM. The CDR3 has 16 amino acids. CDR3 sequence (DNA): TGTGCCAGCAGTTTATGGACTAGCGGGCCGAAGAGACCCCAGTACTTC. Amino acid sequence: CASSLWTSGPKRPQYF.

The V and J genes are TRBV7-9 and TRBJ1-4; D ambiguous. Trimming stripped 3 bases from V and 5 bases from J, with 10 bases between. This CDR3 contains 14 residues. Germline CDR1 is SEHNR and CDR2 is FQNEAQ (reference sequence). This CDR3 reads CASSFFERNEKLFF. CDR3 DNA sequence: TGTGCCAGCAGCTTCTTCGAGCGAAATGAAAAACTGTTTTTT.

The CDR3 coding sequence is TGTGCCAGCAGTTGGTCCGGGGGGTCTGGCTACACCTTC. Translated: CASSWSGGSGYTF. The genes are TRBV27 and TRBJ1-2; a possible D gene is TRBD1 (5 bases). CDR3 length: 13 amino acids. Trimming removed 4 bases from V and 7 bases from J, with 13 bases in between. Germline loops: CDR1 MNHEY, CDR2 SMNVEV (reference sequence).

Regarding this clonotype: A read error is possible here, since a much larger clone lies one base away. This chain's CDR3 is CASSLLGRANTGELFF. CDR3 nucleotides: TGTGCCAGCAGTTTATTGGGGAGGGCGAACACCGGGGAGCTGTTTTTT. V usage is TRBV27 and J usage is TRBJ2-2; 7 positions match TRBD2. Germline CDR1 reads MNHEY; CDR2 reads SMNVEV (reference sequence). J was trimmed by 0 bases and V by 1 base; bases with no gene match: 2. The length of the CDR3 is 16 residues.

The CDR3 nucleotides are TGCAGTGCTTCGGACTGGGGTCGGTACGAGCAGTACTTC. Encoded protein: CSASDWGRYEQYF. The chain recombines TRBV20-1 with TRBJ2-7; TRBD2 is a possible D gene (5 bases). Germline CDR1 reads DFQATT; CDR2 reads SNEGSKA (reference sequence). The CDR3 is 13 residues long. Between the trimmed V and J ends, which lost 5 bases and 4 bases, there was a span of 15 bases.

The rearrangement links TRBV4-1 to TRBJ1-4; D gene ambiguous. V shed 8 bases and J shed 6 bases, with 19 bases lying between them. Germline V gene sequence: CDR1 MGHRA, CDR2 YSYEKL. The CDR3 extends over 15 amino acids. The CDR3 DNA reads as TGCGCCAGCCCGCGACCGAGGAATGTCGATGAAAAACTGTTTTTT. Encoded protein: CASPRPRNVDEKLFF.

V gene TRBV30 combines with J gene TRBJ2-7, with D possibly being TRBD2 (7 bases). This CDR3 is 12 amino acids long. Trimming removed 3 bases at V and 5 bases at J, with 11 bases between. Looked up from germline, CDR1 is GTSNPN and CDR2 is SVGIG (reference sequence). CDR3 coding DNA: TGTGCCTGGAGCCGGGGGGCAGACGAGCAGTACTTC. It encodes CAWSRGADEQYF. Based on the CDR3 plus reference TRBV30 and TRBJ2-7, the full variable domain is SQTIHQWPATLVQPVGSPLSLECTVEGTSNPNLYWYRQAAGRGLQLLFYSVGIGQISSEVPQNLSASRPQDRQFILSSKKLLLSDSGFYLCAWSRGADEQYFGPGTRLTVT.

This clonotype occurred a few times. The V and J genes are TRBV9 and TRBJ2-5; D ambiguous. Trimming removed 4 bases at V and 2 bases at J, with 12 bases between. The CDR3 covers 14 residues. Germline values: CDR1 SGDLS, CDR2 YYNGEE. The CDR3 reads CASSNWAQQETQYF. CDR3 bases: TGTGCCAGCAGCAACTGGGCCCAGCAAGAGACCCAGTACTTC.